This T cell receptor beta chain is from a study of vaccination and CD4 T cells after COVID-19. As concerns this clonotype: Its antigen is undetermined.

With the Oncomine TCR Beta short-read assay, DNA from cultured CD4+ T cells was sequenced. Using its own MiXCR run on the PCR reads, TCRdb lists one record per CDR3 protein. Of thousands of distinct CDR3 sequences in the sample, more than 75% were seen once. The CDR3 loop spans 17 amino acids. V trimming: 0 bases; J trimming: 5 bases; junction bases outside the gene matches: 10. Germline V gene data show CDR1 as LNHNV and CDR2 as YYDKDF (reference sequence). The treatment: roughly 11-day PBMC culture with coronavirus spike peptide pools or control peptides (ViraFEST assay). This receptor was obtained from a human donor who had recovered from COVID-19. The chain joins TRBV15 to TRBJ2-7; 10 nucleotides line up with TRBD1. Sequenced: CD4+ T cells from blood, cultured in vitro. For the CDR3, the DNA is TGTGCCACCAGCAGAGATATTTCGGGGACAGGGGAGGACGAGCAGTACTTC. This codes for CATSRDISGTGEDEQYF.